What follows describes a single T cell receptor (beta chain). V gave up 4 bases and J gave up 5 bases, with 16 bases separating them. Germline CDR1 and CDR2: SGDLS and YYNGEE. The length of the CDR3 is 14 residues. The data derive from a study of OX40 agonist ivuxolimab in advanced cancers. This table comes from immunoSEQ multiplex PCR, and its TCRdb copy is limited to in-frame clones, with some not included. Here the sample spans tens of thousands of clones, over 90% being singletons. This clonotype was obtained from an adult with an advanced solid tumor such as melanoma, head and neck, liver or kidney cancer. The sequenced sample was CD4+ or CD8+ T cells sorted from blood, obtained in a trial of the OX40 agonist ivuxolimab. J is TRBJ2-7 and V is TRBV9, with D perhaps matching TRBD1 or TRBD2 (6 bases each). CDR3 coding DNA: TGTGCCAGCAGCCCGGGACGGGGGCACAACGAGCAGTACTTC. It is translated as CASSPGRGHNEQYF. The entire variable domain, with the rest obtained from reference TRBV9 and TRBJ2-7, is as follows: DSGVTQTPKHLITATGQRVTLRCSPRSGDLSVYWYQQSLDQGLQFLIQYYNGEERAKGNILERFSAQQFPDLHSELNLSSLELGDSALYFCASSPGRGHNEQYFGPGTRLTVT.